These T cell receptor beta chains were read from a single sample in a study of blood T cell repertoires in COVID-19. Clones were read by immunoSEQ multiplex PCR, and TCRdb kept only the in-frame ones, dropping some. The sample shows around 280,000 clones, roughly 85% of them seen only once. The sample consisted of PBMCs or T cells enriched from blood (not recorded which). All receptors derive from a middle-aged woman who had recovered from COVID-19. The CDR3 runs from the conserved cysteine through the conserved F or W. Size values are once, few and many counts, or a class for expanded clones, and some rows have none.

v_call: TRBV7-6
clone_size: many
cdr3_aa: CASSSLPPVGGPSDTQYF

v_call: TRBV18
clone_size: -
cdr3_aa: CASSHTPAGGPGAYNEQFF

v_call: TRBV6-2/TRBV6-3
clone_size: once
cdr3_aa: CASSSPGQGAHTGELFF

v_call: TRBV10-2
clone_size: -
cdr3_aa: CASIEGTANTEAFF

v_call: TRBV28
clone_size: -
cdr3_aa: CASANRGVRAFF

v_call: TRBV27
clone_size: -
cdr3_aa: CASSLDRGIGELFF

v_call: TRBV9
clone_size: -
cdr3_aa: CASSPRVGTQETQYF

v_call: TRBV30
clone_size: -
cdr3_aa: CAWSRGNGYTF

v_call: TRBV28
clone_size: -
cdr3_aa: CATDSRISYEQYF

v_call: TRBV28
clone_size: -
cdr3_aa: CASRGQGKHEAFF

v_call: TRBV18
clone_size: -
cdr3_aa: CASSPLRGSQQETQYF

v_call: TRBV15
clone_size: -
cdr3_aa: CATSNSLIGGRSSYEQYF

v_call: TRBV24-1
clone_size: -
cdr3_aa: CATSDPTGANIQYF

v_call: TRBV5-1
clone_size: -
cdr3_aa: CASRAIQGNTEAFF

v_call: TRBV7-2
clone_size: -
cdr3_aa: CASSKGTSGSYEQYF

v_call: TRBV9
clone_size: once
cdr3_aa: CASSVDPRGGRLTDTQYF

v_call: TRBV6-6
clone_size: -
cdr3_aa: CASGREQYF

v_call: TRBV24-1
clone_size: -
cdr3_aa: CATQQGSEDYGYTF

v_call: TRBV5-1
clone_size: -
cdr3_aa: CASSFTGVREEKLFF

v_call: TRBV28
clone_size: once
cdr3_aa: CASRQGATGELFF

v_call: TRBV4-1
clone_size: -
cdr3_aa: CASSQGPGENTEAFF

v_call: TRBV6-6
clone_size: -
cdr3_aa: CAGSTTVNTEAFF

v_call: TRBV28
clone_size: -
cdr3_aa: CASSPQGSGNTIYF

v_call: TRBV6-4
clone_size: -
cdr3_aa: CATPSEREQETQYF

v_call: TRBV5-8
clone_size: few
cdr3_aa: CASSTGVVGTGELFF

v_call: TRBV5-1
clone_size: -
cdr3_aa: CASSTGQGSPYNEQFF

v_call: TRBV25-1
clone_size: few
cdr3_aa: CASSGEDRGQNEQFF

v_call: TRBV19
clone_size: -
cdr3_aa: CASSVRTGGLNEQFF

v_call: TRBV28
clone_size: -
cdr3_aa: CAAVGGSIMSGELFF

v_call: TRBV6-5
clone_size: -
cdr3_aa: CASSYEPGDYTGELFF

v_call: TRBV27
clone_size: -
cdr3_aa: CASSAGLARSYEQYF

v_call: TRBV19
clone_size: -
cdr3_aa: CASSRQNTGELFF